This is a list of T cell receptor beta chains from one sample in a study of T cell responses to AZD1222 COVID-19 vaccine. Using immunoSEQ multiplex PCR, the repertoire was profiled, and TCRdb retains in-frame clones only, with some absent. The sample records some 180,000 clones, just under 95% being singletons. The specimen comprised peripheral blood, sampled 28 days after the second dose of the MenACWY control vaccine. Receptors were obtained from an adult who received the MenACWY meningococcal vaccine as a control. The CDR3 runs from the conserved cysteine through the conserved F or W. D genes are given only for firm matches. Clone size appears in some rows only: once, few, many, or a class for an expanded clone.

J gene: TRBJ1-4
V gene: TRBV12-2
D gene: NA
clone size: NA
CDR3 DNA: TGTGCAAGTCGCTTAGGGGGACAGCCTAATGAAAAACTGTTTTTT
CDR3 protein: CASRLGGQPNEKLFF

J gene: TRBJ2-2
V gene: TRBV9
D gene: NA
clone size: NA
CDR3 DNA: TGTGCCAGCAGGGCGGATGGCGGGCAGACTAACACCGGGGAGCTGTTTTTT
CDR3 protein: CASRADGGQTNTGELFF

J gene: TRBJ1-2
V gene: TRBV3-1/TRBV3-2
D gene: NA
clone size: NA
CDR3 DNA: TGTGCCAGCACTTCAGAGGGGGTCTATGGCTACACCTTC
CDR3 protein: CASTSEGVYGYTF

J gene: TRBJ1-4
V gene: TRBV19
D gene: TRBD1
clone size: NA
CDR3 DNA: TGTGCCAGTAGTTCACAGGGGGCGCAGACTAATGAAAAACTGTTTTTT
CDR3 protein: CASSSQGAQTNEKLFF

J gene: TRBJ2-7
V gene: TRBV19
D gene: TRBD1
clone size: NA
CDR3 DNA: TGTGCCAGTAATGCTGGACAGGGGAACGAGCAGTACTTC
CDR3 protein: CASNAGQGNEQYF

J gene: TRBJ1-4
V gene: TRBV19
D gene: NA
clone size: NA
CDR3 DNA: TGTGCCAGTAGTATAACAGTCGCCGAAAAACTGTTTTTT
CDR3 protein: CASSITVAEKLFF

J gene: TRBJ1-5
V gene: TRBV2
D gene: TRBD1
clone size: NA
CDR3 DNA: TGTGCCAGCAGTTGGACAGGGGGCTTCAATCAGCCCCAGCATTTT
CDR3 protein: CASSWTGGFNQPQHF

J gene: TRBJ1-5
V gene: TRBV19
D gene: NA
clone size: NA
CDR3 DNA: TGTGCCAGTCCTGACGGGACAAAGCCCCAGCATTTT
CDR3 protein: CASPDGTKPQHF

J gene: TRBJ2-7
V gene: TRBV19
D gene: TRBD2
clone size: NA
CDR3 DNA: TGTGCCAGTAGGCTAAGCGGGGGAGGCCTCTACGAGCAGTACTTC
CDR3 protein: CASRLSGGGLYEQYF

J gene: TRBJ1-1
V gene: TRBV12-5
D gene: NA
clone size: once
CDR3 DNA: TGTGCTAGTGGTTTGGTTCCGGAAAACACTGAAGCTTTCTTT
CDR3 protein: CASGLVPENTEAFF

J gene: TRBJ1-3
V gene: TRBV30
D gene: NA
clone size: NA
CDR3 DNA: TGTGCCTGGAGTCGAGGAACACACTCTGGAAACACCATATATTTT
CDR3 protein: CAWSRGTHSGNTIYF

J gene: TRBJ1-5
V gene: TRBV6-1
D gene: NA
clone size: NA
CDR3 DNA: TGTGCCAGCAGTGACATGGGACATCAGCCCCAGCATTTT
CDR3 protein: CASSDMGHQPQHF

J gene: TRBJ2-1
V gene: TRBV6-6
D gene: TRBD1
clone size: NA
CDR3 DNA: TGTGCCAGCAGTTTCCGGGACAGCGTAAATGAGCAGTTCTTC
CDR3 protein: CASSFRDSVNEQFF

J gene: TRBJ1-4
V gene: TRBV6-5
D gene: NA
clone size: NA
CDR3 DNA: TGTGCCAGCAGTTACCGTAAACAGGCCGGGAATGAAAAACTGTTTTTT
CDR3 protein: CASSYRKQAGNEKLFF

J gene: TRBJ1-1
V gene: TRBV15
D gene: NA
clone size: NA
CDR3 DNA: TGTGCCACCAGCGCACAGGGAAACACTGAAGCTTTCTTT
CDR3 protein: CATSAQGNTEAFF

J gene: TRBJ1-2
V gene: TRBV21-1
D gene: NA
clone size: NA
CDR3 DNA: TGTGCCAGCACCTCGCGGGGGTGCCAAGACTATGGCTACACCTTC
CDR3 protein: CASTSRGCQDYGYTF

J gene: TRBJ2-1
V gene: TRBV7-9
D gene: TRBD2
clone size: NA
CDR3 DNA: TGTGCCAGCAGCTTAGGACTAGCGGGGGACCCCCAGTTCTTC
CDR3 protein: CASSLGLAGDPQFF

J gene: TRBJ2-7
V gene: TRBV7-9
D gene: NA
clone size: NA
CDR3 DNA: TGTGCCAGCAGCCCTCGCCTGACAGGCTACGAGCAGTACTTC
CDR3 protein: CASSPRLTGYEQYF

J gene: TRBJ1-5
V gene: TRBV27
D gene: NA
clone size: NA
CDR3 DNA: TGTGCCAGCAGCCCGGACGGTTCTTTCAATCAGCCCCAGCATTTT
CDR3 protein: CASSPDGSFNQPQHF

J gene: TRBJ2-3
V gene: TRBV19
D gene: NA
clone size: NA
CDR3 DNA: TGTGCCAGTAGCTGGAGGAATACGCAGTATTTT
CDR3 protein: CASSWRNTQYF

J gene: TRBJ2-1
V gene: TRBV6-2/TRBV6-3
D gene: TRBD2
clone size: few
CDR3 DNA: TGTGCCAGCAGTTACTCGATCAGCGGGGGTTACAATGAGCAGTTCTTC
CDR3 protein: CASSYSISGGYNEQFF

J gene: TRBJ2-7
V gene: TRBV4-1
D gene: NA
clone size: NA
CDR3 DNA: TGCGCCAGCAGCCAGGAGGGGGGACAGCACTACGAGCAGTACTTC
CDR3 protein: CASSQEGGQHYEQYF

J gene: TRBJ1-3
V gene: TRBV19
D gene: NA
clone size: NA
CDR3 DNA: TGTGCCAGTAGCCGAGGAGGGCCGGGAAACACCATATATTTT
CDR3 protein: CASSRGGPGNTIYF

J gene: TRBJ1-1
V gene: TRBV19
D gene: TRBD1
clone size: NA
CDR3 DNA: TGTGCCAGTAGTACCCTACCCAGGGGGCAGACTGAAGCTTTCTTT
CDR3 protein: CASSTLPRGQTEAFF

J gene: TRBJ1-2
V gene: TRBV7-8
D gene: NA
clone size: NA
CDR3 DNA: TGTGCCAGCAGCTTAGGGGGGGACTTCTATGGCTACACCTTC
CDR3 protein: CASSLGGDFYGYTF

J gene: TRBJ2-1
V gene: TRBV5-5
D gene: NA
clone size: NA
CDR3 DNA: TGTGCCAGCAGTTCAGACTCGTCAGTGGGTGAGCAGTTCTTC
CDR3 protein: CASSSDSSVGEQFF

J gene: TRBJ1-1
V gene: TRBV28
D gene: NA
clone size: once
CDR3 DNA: TGTGCCAGCGGTGAAGCTTTCTTT
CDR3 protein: CASGEAFF

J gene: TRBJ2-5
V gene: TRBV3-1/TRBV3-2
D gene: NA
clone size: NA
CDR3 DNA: TGTGCCAGCAGCCAAGTTTCTGAGACCCAGTACTTC
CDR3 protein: CASSQVSETQYF

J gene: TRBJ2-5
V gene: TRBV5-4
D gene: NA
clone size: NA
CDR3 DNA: TGTGCCAGCAGCTTGGGACCGGGGCGAGGCGAGACCCAGTACTTC
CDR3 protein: CASSLGPGRGETQYF

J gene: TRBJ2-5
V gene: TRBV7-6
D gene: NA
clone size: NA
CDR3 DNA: TGTGCCAGCAGCTTAGCAGAGACCCAGTACTTC
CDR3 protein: CASSLAETQYF

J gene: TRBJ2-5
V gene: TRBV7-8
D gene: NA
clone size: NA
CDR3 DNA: TGTGCCAGCAGCTTAGAAACAGGTTGGGAGACCCAGTACTTC
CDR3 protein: CASSLETGWETQYF

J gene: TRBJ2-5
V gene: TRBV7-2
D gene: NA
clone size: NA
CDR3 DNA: TGTGCCAGCAGCTTAGGAAGAGGGGGGGAGACCCAGTACTTC
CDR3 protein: CASSLGRGGETQYF

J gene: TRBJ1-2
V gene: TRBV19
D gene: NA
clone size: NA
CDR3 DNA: TGTGCCAGTAGTCCGAGGGACTATGGCTACACCTTC
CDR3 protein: CASSPRDYGYTF

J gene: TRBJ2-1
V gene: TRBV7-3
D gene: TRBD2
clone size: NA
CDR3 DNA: TGTGCCAGCAGCTCGGGACTAGCGGGTGATGAGCAGTTCTTC
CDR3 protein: CASSSGLAGDEQFF

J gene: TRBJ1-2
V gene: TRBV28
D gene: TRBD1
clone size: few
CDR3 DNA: TGTGCCAGCAGTGATAGACAGGGGGCGATCTATGGCTACACCTTC
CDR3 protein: CASSDRQGAIYGYTF

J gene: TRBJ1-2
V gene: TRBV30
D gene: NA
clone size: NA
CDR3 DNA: TGTGCCTGGAGTGCTCAACTGGGCTATGGCTACACCTTC
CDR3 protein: CAWSAQLGYGYTF

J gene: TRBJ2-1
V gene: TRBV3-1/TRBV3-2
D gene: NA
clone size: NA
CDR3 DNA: TGTGCCAGCAGCCGGGGTGGGGGGAATGAGCAGTTCTTC
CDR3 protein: CASSRGGGNEQFF

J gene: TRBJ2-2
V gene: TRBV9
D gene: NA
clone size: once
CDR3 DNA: TGTGCCAGCAGCGTAGGAGAGCGGGCCCCCGGGGAGCTGTTTTTT
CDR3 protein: CASSVGERAPGELFF

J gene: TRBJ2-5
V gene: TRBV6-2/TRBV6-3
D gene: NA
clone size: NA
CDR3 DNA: TGTGCCAGCAGTTACGTAGGTACACAACAAGAGACCCAGTACTTC
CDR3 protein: CASSYVGTQQETQYF

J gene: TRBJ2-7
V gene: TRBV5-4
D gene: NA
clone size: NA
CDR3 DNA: TGTGCCAGCAGCCCGTTAGCGGCAGGGGACGAGCAGTACTTC
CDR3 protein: CASSPLAAGDEQYF

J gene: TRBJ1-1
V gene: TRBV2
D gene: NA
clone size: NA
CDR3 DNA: TGTGCCAGCAGTGAAGGTACGGCCCGGGCGGCTTTCTTT
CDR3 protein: CASSEGTARAAFF

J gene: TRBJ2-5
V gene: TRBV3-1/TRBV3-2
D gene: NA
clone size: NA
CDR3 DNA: TGTGCCAGCAGCCAAGATACCAGCGGGGAGACCCAGTACTTC
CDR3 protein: CASSQDTSGETQYF